Sequencing of this T cell receptor beta chain was carried out in a study of shared clonotypes between healthy human individuals (TCRdb year 2020). Concerning the study at large: Two women and a few men aged 18 to 49 years were included in the cohort. Per donor, three plates each were used for CD4 naive and CD4 memory, two for CD8 naive, and one for CD8 memory. Each donor's leukapheresis produced roughly between about 0.8 and 8.9 billion PBMCs. To estimate repertoire size and how much clonotype sharing occurs between individuals, the study deeply sequenced the blood TCR repertoires of roughly 5 healthy adults. To increase sequencing depth and limit assay-specific biases, TCR repertoire library preparation and sequencing were carried out by different laboratories using diverse techniques.

The CDR1 and CDR2 encoded by the germline V gene (reference sequence) are SGHKS and YYEKEE. V is pruned by 0 bases and J by 7 bases, leaving 12 bases of the junction without a gene match. From cysteine to phenylalanine, the CDR3 is 17 amino acids long. Only the CDR3 DNA is retained, 51 bases long and in frame from the first base. Using the deep immunoSEQ assay, multiplex PCR amplified TCR CDR3 regions from genomic DNA. Genomic DNA extracted from each cell subset was distributed evenly over all wells of several immunoSEQ 96-well plates, and each plate served as one replicate. For sorted subsets, 200 to 250 ng genomic DNA, equal to about 30,000 T cell genomes, was loaded into each replicate PCR. The purified libraries were quantified using a Qubit 3.0 fluorometer, sized with a Bioanalyzer 2100, and then quantified again using the KAPA Library Quantification kit. A separate single-read 150-cycle Illumina NextSeq 550 flow cell was used to sequence each immunoSEQ 96-well plate. Processing in the source paper ran as follows. Because only junctional sequences without quality scores were contained in the immunoSEQ output, filtering matching that applied to full-length reads could not be performed. Sequences were annotated with PyIR, a Python wrapper for IgBLAST v1.9, and V/J genes and CDR3 were assigned using IMGT germline references. Reads were removed for weak V/J assignments (E-value above 1e-6), missing CDR3, stop codons, out-of-frame junctions, or ambiguous translated residues. V3J clonotypes were defined by identical inferred V gene, J gene, and CDR3 amino acid sequence. Percentage overlap between repertoires was calculated by dividing the number of shared unique clonotypes by the size of the smaller repertoire. Three approaches were used to assess repertoire richness: RTK rarefaction, the Chao1 estimator, and Recon v2.1 estimates of unobserved clonotypes. OLGA was used to compute generation probabilities for all TCRbeta clonotypes that the gDNA method yielded from a handful of donors. Held by TCRdb, this immuneACCESS table contains in-frame sequences only and omits some clones. Under half of the omission traces to an unresolved V gene where checked; the cause of the rest is unknown. The D gene and trimming were derived from the DNA, and the V and J assignments and clone size from that table. This sample is represented by 850,000 to 1,200,000 clones; under 80% of them were singletons. Of the sample, roughly 1.5% falls within the top ten clones.

Broader findings and caveats from the paper: Sampling was limited to blood, and TCR repertoires in tissue likely differ from TCR repertoires in blood. Estimated clonotype richness was generally larger for naive than for memory subsets. Higher generation probabilities were observed for clonotypes shared by all four sorted-subset donors than for non-shared clonotypes. Because the study included only a small number of donors, the genetic and exposure-history diversity represented was limited. Even with the large sequencing depth, rarefaction of the sorted-subset datasets indicated that sequencing was incomplete. Based on pairwise subsampling, the degree of clonotype sharing among donors was expected to be affected by sequencing depth. When four donors were compared, the shared fraction of clonotypes was approximately 5% for naive CD4, roughly 3.4% for naive CD8, about 2.5% for memory CD4, and about 0.36% for memory CD8.

A word on this clone: No antigen is known for it. Base qualities are missing; no much larger clone stands one base away.

The donors were healthy, HIV-negative adults with no recently reported acute infections or vaccinations. Only Caucasian adults living in Nashville, Tennessee, USA were represented among the donors. CD4+ T cells were enriched by magnetic negative selection; naive cells were then positively selected on CD45RA, and the negative fraction formed the memory subset. Blood was obtained by leukapheresis, after which PBMCs were separated by Ficoll-Histopaque density gradient centrifugation and cryopreserved in liquid nitrogen vapor phase. Purity and quantity of every magnetically sorted T cell population were checked by analytical flow cytometry. Genomic DNA was isolated from each sorted fraction and quantified by UV absorbance on a Nanodrop 2000c.

Input material: memory CD4+ T cells sorted from blood. What this sample's cell subset or site label stands for: CD45RA-negative fraction. The sequence came from a man aged 18-30 years in good health. The chain couples TRBV5-5 to TRBJ2-5; 10 bases in the junction line up with TRBD1. CDR3 loop: CASSLALWGQGSGTQYF. The bases read TGTGCCAGCAGCTTGGCCTTGTGGGGACAGGGGTCAGGGACCCAGTACTTC.